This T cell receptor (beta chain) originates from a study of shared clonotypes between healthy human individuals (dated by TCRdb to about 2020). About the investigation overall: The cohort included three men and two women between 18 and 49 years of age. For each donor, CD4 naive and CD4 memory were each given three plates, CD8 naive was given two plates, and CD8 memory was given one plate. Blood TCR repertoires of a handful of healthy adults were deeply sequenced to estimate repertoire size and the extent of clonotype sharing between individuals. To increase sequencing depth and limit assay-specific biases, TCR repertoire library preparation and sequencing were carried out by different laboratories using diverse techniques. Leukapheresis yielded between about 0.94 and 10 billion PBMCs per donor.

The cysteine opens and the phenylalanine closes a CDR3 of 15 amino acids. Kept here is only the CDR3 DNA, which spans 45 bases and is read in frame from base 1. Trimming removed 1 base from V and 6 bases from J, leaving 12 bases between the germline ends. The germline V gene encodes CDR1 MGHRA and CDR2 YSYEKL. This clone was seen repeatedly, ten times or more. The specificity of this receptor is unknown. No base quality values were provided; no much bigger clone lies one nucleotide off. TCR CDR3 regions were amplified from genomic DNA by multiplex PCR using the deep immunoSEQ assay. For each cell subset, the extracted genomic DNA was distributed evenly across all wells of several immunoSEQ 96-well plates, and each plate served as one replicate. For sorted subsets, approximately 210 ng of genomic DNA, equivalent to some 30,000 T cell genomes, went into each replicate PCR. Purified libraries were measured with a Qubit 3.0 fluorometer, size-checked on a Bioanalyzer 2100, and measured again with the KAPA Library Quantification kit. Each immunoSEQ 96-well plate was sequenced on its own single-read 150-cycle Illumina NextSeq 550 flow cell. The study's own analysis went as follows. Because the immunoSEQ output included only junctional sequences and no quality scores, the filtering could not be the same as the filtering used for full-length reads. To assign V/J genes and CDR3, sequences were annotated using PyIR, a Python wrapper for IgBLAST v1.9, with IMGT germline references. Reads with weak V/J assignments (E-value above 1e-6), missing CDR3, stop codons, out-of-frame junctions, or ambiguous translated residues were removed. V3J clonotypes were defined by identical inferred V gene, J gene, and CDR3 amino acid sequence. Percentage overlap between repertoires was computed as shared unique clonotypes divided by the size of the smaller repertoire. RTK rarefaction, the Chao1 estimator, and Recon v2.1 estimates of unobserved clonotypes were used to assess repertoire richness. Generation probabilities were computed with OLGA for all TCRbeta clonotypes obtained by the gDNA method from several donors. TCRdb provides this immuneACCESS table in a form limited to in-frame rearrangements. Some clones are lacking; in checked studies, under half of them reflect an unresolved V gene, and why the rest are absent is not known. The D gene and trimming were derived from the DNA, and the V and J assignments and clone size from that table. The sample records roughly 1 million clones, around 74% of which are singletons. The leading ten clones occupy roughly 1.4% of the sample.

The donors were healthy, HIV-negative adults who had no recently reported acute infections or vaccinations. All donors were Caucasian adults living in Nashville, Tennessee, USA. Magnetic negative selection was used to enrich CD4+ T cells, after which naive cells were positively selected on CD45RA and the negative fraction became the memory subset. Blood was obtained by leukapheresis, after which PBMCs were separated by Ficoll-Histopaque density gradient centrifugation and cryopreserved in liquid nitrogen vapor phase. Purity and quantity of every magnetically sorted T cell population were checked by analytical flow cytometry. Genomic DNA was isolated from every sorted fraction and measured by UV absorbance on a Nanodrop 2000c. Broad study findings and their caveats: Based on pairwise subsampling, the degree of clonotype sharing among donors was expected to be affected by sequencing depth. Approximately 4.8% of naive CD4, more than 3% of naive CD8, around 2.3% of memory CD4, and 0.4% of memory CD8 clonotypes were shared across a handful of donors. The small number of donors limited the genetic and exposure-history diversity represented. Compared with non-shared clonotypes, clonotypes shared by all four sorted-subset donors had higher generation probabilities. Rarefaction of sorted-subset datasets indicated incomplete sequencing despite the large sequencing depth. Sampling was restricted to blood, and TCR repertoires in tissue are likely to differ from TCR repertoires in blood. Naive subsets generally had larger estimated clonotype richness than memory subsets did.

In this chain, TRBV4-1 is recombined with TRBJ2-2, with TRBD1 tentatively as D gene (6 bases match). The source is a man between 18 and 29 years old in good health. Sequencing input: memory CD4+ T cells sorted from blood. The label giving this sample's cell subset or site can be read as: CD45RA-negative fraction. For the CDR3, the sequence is CASSQGQGMAGELFF. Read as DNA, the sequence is TGCGCCAGCAGCCAAGGCCAGGGGATGGCCGGGGAGCTGTTTTTT.